This T cell receptor (beta chain) came from a study of cytomegalovirus exposure and HLA in healthy donors. Turning to the study itself: Around 85 million unique TCR sequences came from HLA-typed donors in an early release.

The CDR3 consists of 15 residues. Germline loops: CDR1 MNHEY, CDR2 SVGAGI. Trimming shortened V by 0 bases and J by 4 bases, and 12 bases separated the two germline ends. With regard to this clone: No antigen is known for it.

Study-wide points: Researchers had no immune exposure information except CMV serostatus available.

60 Vbeta and 13 Jbeta primers were used in PCR. Only in-frame clones appear in the TCRdb table, and some are missing; sequencing was by immunoSEQ multiplex PCR. The specimen's table records over 65,000 clones. Samples came from healthy bone marrow donors. Specimen: PBMCs. The sequence derives from a woman in her 30s in good health and CMV-seronegative. V and J are TRBV6-5 and TRBJ1-1; D call uncertain. CDR3 in DNA: TGTGCCAGCAGTTACTCCGGCGGGGAGGGCACTGAAGCTTTCTTT. Translating gives CASSYSGGEGTEAFF.